What follows describes a single TCR beta chain. This clonotype was seen ten or more times. Its antigen is not yet known. Qualities for individual bases were not recorded, and no much larger clone is one base off. These data are taken from a study of regulatory T cells in long-lasting Graves disease (dated by TCRdb to about 2021). Looking at the study overall: Newly diagnosed Graves' disease patients had taken antithyroid drugs for less than 3 months. The study took place in China and was registered as a clinical trial. TCR sequencing covered roughly 13 persistent and 20 newly diagnosed Graves' disease patients, 33 samples in total. Peripheral blood TCR sequencing and RNA sequencing compared persistent Graves' disease patients with newly diagnosed Graves' disease patients.

What the authors observed across the whole study: Sequencing and analysis were limited to the TCR beta chain. Only peripheral blood was studied, because thyroid tissue, the primary lesion, was inaccessible. More public clonotypes were shared among persistent patients (under 3,000) than among newly diagnosed patients (roughly 1,000). Preferential use of TRBV28, TRBJ1-2 and TRBJ2-5 was observed in persistent disease, whereas TRBV20-1 and TRBJ2-1 were favored in newly diagnosed disease. The authors acknowledged the small sample size as a limitation that may reduce accuracy. Persistent Graves' disease patients showed lower TCR Shannon entropy and fewer highly expanded clones than newly diagnosed patients, suggesting clonal expansion.

The library was prepared using multiplex PCR. The instrument was an Illumina HiSeq 4000. CDR3 regions were amplified by Arm-PCR with iRepertoire HTBI primers to construct TCR beta libraries. Before sequencing, the PCR products went through gel purification. The authors' pipeline ran thus. A total of 62 TRBV and more than twelve TRBJ segments were identified across samples and were used for gene usage analysis of CDR3 amino acid clonotypes. COPE and FqMerger were used to merge filtered high-quality paired reads into contigs. BLAST was used to align contigs to IMGT TRBV, TRBD and TRBJ reference genes, and CDR3 was defined according to IMGT. Highly expanded clones were defined as clonotypes with a frequency above 0.1%. Shannon entropy served as the measure of repertoire diversity, while the Gini coefficient captured V-J evenness. Clonotypes shared by more than one individual were considered public. The public reads were reprocessed in TCRdb via fastp at Q25 and MiXCR, keeping in-frame beta chains. Under each unique CDR3 protein, matching rows form one entry showing the most common genes and DNA. None of the V and J calls come from the authors' own analysis; TCRdb made them. Across this sample there are about 400,000 distinct CDR3 sequences, with about 15% seen only once. The ten largest clonotypes hold approximately 7.6% of the sample.

In the paper's terms, the time point label means: newly diagnosed GD, antithyroid drugs for less than 3 months. For both TCR sequencing and RNA sequencing, RNA was extracted from PBMCs using TRIzol. The diagnosis of Graves' disease was made according to American Thyroid Association guidelines. Patients were recruited from an endocrinology department in Xi'an, China. Each patient gave 7 to 9.5 milliliters of peripheral blood, collected in an EDTA anticoagulant tube. Ficoll Paque Plus density gradient separation was used to isolate PBMCs, and no further T cell sorting was done. RNA quality was checked with an Agilent 2100 Bioanalyzer and agarose gel, and concentration with a NanoDrop 2000. CDR1 and CDR2 are read off the germline V gene (reference sequence) as MNHEY and SMNVEV. The CDR3 sequence holds 15 residues, the cysteine and phenylalanine included. Here the CDR3 DNA is all that survives: 45 bases in frame from base 1. The junction shows trimming of 6 bases on V and 4 bases on J, and the gene matches do not reach 11 bases of it.

The same data also went into a second study, on T cells in Graves' hyperthyroidism and ophthalmopathy. As the second publication notes: Graves' hyperthyroidism was defined as stable when no progression to ophthalmopathy occurred over 18 months of follow-up. Hyperthyroidism patients were newly diagnosed, had a disease duration of under 2 months, and were aged 18 to 65 years. Patients with uncontrolled infections, other autoimmune diseases, pregnancy or lactation were excluded. Diagnoses were based on clinical symptoms, serum thyroxine and TRAb, thyroid ultrasound and orbital computed tomography. A first-round RT-PCR of the TCR CDR3 used the HTBI primer set with the Qiagen OneStep RT-PCR kit. Blood samples also contained most of the expanded thyroid clonotypes (frequency above 0.001), which suggests that blood repertoires may reflect thyroid immune responses. A model built on a 13 V-J signature distinguished ophthalmopathy from stable hyperthyroidism, reaching about 89% sensitivity and around 81% specificity in cross-validation and 80%/75% in testing. In validation, the model predicted progression to ophthalmopathy a median of around 6.5 months before onset, with 65% to 71% sensitivity and 72.22% specificity. To identify TCR V-J signatures that set the groups apart, the researchers used a discovery cohort of 100 or so patients, made up of roughly 45 with Graves' ophthalmopathy and about 60 with stable Graves' hyperthyroidism. An independent validation cohort of under 20 hyperthyroidism patients and about 15 patients who later progressed to ophthalmopathy tested prospective prediction of ophthalmopathy. For training and testing, the 100 or so patients in the discovery cohort were randomly divided in a 7:3 ratio. In addition, the study compared T-cell repertoires in thyroid tissue and in blood from over 5 Graves' hyperthyroidism patients. After sampling, hyperthyroidism patients received methimazole starting at 30 mg daily, and ophthalmopathy patients received high-dose intravenous methylprednisolone. A second multiplex PCR round built the libraries, followed by size selection and purification. The libraries were sequenced on an Illumina HiSeq2000 using paired-end 100 bp reads. SOAPnuke was used to process the raw data, with reads discarded if the reads contained adapters or uncalled bases, had a mean Phred below 15, or lacked an exact constant-primer or identifier match. COPE v1.2.5 was used to merge the high-quality paired reads, and each unique nucleotide sequence was defined as a clonotype. MiTCR v1.1 was used to align the clonotypes against IMGT TRBV, TRBD and TRBJ reference segments. Only V-J combinations with frequency above 0.0001, covering about 99% of repertoires, were analysed. A TCS score was defined as the ratio of F50 (clonal expansion) to E x V (chaos), with BLOSUM62-based TCRdist applied between CDR3 peptides within each V-J. Welch's t-statistics and random forest reduced roughly 540 V-J features to under 15, which were used in a naive Bayes classifier (R e1071). No statistical method was used to set the sample size in advance, and investigators knew the group allocation. TCR Vbeta CDR3 sequencing of roughly 140 peripheral blood samples (approximately 44 ophthalmopathy, under 80 hyperthyroidism and approximately 17 progressor patients) is reported in the paper.

The sequences come from peripheral blood mononuclear cells (PBMCs), collected at new diagnosis, from a patient treated with antithyroid drugs. The sequence is built from TRBV27 and TRBJ1-2; a stretch of 7 junction bases matches TRBD1. The source of this sequence is a woman aged 35 to 49 with Graves disease. Donor details come from another sample of the same person, matched by shared clones. The CDR3 region: CASREGQSPFYGYTF. Read as DNA, the sequence is TGTGCCAGCAGGGAGGGACAGTCTCCTTTCTATGGCTACACCTTC.